This TCR beta chain stems from a study of control samples from healthy donors and cancer patients. The CDR3 is made up of 16 amino acids. V lost 5 bases and J 4 bases, leaving 19 bases between the germline ends. Germline V gene sequence: CDR1 SEHNR, CDR2 FQNEAQ (reference sequence). The repertoire was sequenced with immunoSEQ multiplex PCR; TCRdb's copy has only in-frame clones and lacks some. Of about 130,000 clones listed, around 90% are singletons. The TCR sequence derives from a man between 18 and 29 years old in good health. Material for sequencing was blood. The chain employs TRBV7-9 and TRBJ2-3; tentative D call: TRBD2 (5 bases). CDR3 DNA: TGTGCCAGCAGCCCTTTGAGAGGGTTTGCGGCAGATACGCAGTATTTT. The encoded protein is CASSPLRGFAADTQYF.